This TCR beta chain was sequenced for a study of cytomegalovirus exposure and HLA in healthy donors. CDR3 length: 17 residues. Germline values: CDR1 SQVTM, CDR2 ANQGSEA. With respect to this clone: Its target is not known. The junction shows a germline mismatch at one end, possibly a read error.

PCR primers comprised 60 Vbeta and 13 Jbeta primers. The repertoire was sequenced with immunoSEQ multiplex PCR; TCRdb's copy has only in-frame clones and lacks some. Of about 140,000 clones listed, 75% to 80% were seen once; the top ten hold approximately 4%. Study outcomes and limitations: The study put 150 to 200 TCR beta chains on its list as cytomegalovirus-associated. A later look showed TCR association rates differing by HLA locus, highest for DRB1 and lowest for HLA-C.

The sample taken for sequencing was PBMCs. The chain has TRBV29-1 and TRBJ1-2; TRBD1 matches at 9 bases. The TCR sequence derives from a man in his late teens or twenties in good health and CMV-seronegative. The chain's CDR3 is CSVQDTGTGRTGYGYTF. Written as DNA, the CDR3 is TGCAGCGTTCAAGATACCGGGACAGGGAGGACTGGGTATGGCTACACCTTC.